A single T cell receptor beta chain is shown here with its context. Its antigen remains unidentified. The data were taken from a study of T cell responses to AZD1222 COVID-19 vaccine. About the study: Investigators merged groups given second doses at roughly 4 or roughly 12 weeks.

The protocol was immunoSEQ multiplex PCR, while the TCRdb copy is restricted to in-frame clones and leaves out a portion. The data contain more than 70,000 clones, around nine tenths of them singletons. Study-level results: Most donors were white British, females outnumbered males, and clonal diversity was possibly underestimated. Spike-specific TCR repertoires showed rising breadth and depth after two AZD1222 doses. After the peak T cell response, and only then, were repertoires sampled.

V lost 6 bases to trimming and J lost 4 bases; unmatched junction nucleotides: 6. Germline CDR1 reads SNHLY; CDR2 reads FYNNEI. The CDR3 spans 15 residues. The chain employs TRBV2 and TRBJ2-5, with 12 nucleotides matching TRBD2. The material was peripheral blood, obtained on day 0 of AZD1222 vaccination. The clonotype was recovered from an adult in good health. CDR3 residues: CASRASSGRGETQYF. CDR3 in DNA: TGTGCCAGCAGAGCTTCTAGCGGGAGGGGAGAGACCCAGTACTTC.